This T cell receptor beta chain was recorded in a study of regulatory T cells in long-lasting Graves disease. Turning to the study itself: Graves' patients who were just diagnosed had used antithyroid drugs for under 3 months.

The time point denotes: newly diagnosed GD, antithyroid drugs for less than 3 months. The TCR library used RNA extracted from PBMCs. This clonotype was seen at least ten times. Its specificity is unknown. V gave up 5 bases and J gave up 0 bases, with 18 bases separating them. This CDR3 comprises 17 residues. Germline V gene data show CDR1 as SGHTA and CDR2 as FQGNSA. Study conclusions and caveats: Patients with persistent Graves' had lower TCR diversity than newly diagnosed patients.

Library construction for TCR beta used iRepertoire HTBI primers and Arm-PCR of CDR3 regions. TCRdb used MiXCR to reprocess the multiplex PCR reads, holding one entry per CDR3 protein. The data show hundreds of thousands of distinct CDR3 sequences, about a sixth seen once. This same sample was also taken into another study, of T cells in Graves' hyperthyroidism and ophthalmopathy. According to that study: The model foresaw ophthalmopathy a median around 6 months prior to onset.

The origin of this receptor is a man in his forties or fifties with Graves disease. The chain employs TRBV7-2 and TRBJ2-3; tentative D call: TRBD2 (5 bases). This sample comprised peripheral blood mononuclear cells (PBMCs), obtained at new diagnosis, from a patient treated with antithyroid drugs. DNA for the CDR3: TGTGCCAGCAGCGCCTCGGCGGGTAGCTTTAGCACAGATACGCAGTATTTT. This codes for CASSASAGSFSTDTQYF. Based on the CDR3 plus reference TRBV7-2 and TRBJ2-3, the full variable domain is GAGVSQSPSNKVTEKGKDVELRCDPISGHTALYWYRQSLGQGLEFLIYFQGNSAPDKSGLPSDRFSAERTGGSVSTLTIQRTQQEDSAVYLCASSASAGSFSTDTQYFGPGTRLTVL.